A single sample gave rise to the 5 T cell receptor beta chains below, sequenced in a study of blood T cell repertoires in COVID-19. TCRdb keeps only in-frame clones here, not all; method: immunoSEQ multiplex PCR. The profile shows 130,000 to 150,000 clones, about four fifths of them singletons. What was sequenced was peripheral blood. The receptors were gathered from a man aged 70-80 years who had recovered from COVID-19.

The rearrangement uses TRBV3-1 (or the pseudogene TRBV3-2) and TRBJ2-5; TRBD2 matches at 8 bases. This CDR3 spans 16 amino acids. Trimming at V came to 4 bases and at J to 6 bases, leaving 13 bases not matched to a gene. Germline-derived CDR1 and CDR2 are LGHDT and YNNKEL (reference sequence). The CDR3 loop is CASSPLERETGKTQYF. As DNA, the CDR3 is TGTGCCAGCAGCCCACTGGAGCGGGAGACGGGAAAGACCCAGTACTTC.

This clone was detected only a few times. The chain links TRBV18 to TRBJ1-5; no reliable D call. The germline V gene encodes CDR1 KGHSH and CDR2 LQKENI. The CDR3 is 14 residues long. Trimming cost V 2 bases and J 4 bases, with 9 bases left between them. CDR3 bases: TGTGCCAGCTCACCAAACCCGGGTAATCAGCCCCAGCATTTT. It is translated as CASSPNPGNQPQHF.

This chain connects TRBV11-2 to TRBJ2-7, with 9 bases that match TRBD1. CDR1 and CDR2 from the germline V gene are SGHAT and FQNNGV. Trimming cost V 6 bases and J 4 bases; bases outside gene matches: 4. This CDR3 comprises 13 residues. This CDR3 is CASRLGQGYEQYF. CDR3 coding DNA: TGTGCCAGCAGACTGGGACAGGGTTACGAGCAGTACTTC.

The chain combines TRBV23-1 with TRBJ1-5; D not resolved. TRBV23-1 is marked as an open reading frame, function uncertain. V was pared by 2 bases and J by 0 bases, with 8 bases between. This CDR3 is built from 15 residues. DNA for the CDR3: TGCGCCAGCAGTCAAGGCCCCCGTAGCAATCAGCCCCAGCATTTT. This codes for CASSQGPRSNQPQHF.

This clone was observed a handful of times. The rearrangement uses TRBV15 and TRBJ2-3; D may be TRBD1 (5 bases). Deletions cut 3 bases from V and 2 bases from J, with 15 bases between. Looked up from germline, CDR1 is LNHNV and CDR2 is YYDKDF (reference sequence). The CDR3 length is 16 residues. The DNA of the CDR3 is TGTGCCACCAGCAGTAGAAGGGGATCTTTCACAGATACGCAGTATTTT. Residues: CATSSRRGSFTDTQYF. Full variable domain (outside the CDR3, taken from reference TRBV15 and TRBJ2-3): DAMVIQNPRYQVTQFGKPVTLSCSQTLNHNVMYWYQQKSSQAPKLLFHYYDKDFNNEADTPDNFQSRRPNTSFCFLDIRSPGLGDTAMYLCATSSRRGSFTDTQYFGPGTRLTVL.